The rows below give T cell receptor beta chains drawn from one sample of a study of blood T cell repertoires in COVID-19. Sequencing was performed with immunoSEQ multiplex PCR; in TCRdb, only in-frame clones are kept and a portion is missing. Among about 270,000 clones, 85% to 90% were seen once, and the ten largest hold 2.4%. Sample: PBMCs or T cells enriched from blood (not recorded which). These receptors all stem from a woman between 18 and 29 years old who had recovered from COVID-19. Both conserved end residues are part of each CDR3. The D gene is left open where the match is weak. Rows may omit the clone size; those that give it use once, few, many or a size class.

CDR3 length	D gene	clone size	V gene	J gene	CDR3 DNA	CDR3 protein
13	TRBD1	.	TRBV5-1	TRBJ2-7	TGCGCCAGCAGTACGGGACAGGGGTACGAGCAGTACTTC	CASSTGQGYEQYF
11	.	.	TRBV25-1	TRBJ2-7	TGTGCCAGCAGTCGGGGGTACGAGCAGTACTTC	CASSRGYEQYF
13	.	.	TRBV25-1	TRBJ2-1	TGTGCCAGCACCCCGGGGATTGAGACTTATTGGTTCTTC	CASTPGIETYWFF
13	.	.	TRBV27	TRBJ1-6	TGTGCCAGCAGTCCCCCTGATAATTCACCCCTCCACTTT	CASSPPDNSPLHF
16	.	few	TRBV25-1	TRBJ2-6	TGTGCCAGCAGTGAAGGAGGGTCCTCTGGGGCCAACGTCCTGACTTTC	CASSEGGSSGANVLTF
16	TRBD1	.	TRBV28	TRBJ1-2	TGTGCCAGCAGTTTAGTGGGACAGGGGGCGAACTATGGCTACACCTTC	CASSLVGQGANYGYTF
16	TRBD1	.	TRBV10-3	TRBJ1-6	TGTGCCATCAGTGAGTCGGCAGGGGGACGGAATTCACCCCTCCACTTT	CAISESAGGRNSPLHF
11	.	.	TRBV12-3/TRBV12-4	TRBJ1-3	TGTGCCAGCAGACAGGGTTACACCATATATTTT	CASRQGYTIYF
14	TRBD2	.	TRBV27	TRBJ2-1	TGTGCCAGCAGTTTTACGGGGGGGCAGGGTGAGCAGTTCTTC	CASSFTGGQGEQFF
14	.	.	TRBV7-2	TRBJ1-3	TGTGCCAGCAGCCCGGGGAGGGTTGGAAACACCATATATTTT	CASSPGRVGNTIYF
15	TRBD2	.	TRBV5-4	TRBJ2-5	TGTGCCAGCTCTCCGGGGGGGCTGGGTCAAGAGACCCAGTACTTC	CASSPGGLGQETQYF
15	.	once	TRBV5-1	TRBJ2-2	TGCGCCAGCAGCGCACCACAGGGTGGCACCGGGGAGCTGTTTTTT	CASSAPQGGTGELFF
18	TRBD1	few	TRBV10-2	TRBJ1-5	TGCGCCAGCAGTGAGCGGGGACAGGGGGACTATAGCAATCAGCCCCAGCATTTT	CASSERGQGDYSNQPQHF
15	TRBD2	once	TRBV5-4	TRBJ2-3	TGTGCCAGCAGCCCTTTAGCGGGGGCCGGGGATACGCAGTATTTT	CASSPLAGAGDTQYF
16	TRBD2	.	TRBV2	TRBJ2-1	TGTGCCAGCAGCCCCGGGACTAGCGGCCCCTACAATGAGCAGTTCTTC	CASSPGTSGPYNEQFF
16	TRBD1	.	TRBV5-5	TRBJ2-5	TGTGCCAGCAGCTTGGGTTCTTGGACAGGGCAAGAGACCCAGTACTTC	CASSLGSWTGQETQYF
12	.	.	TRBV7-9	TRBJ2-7	TGTGCCAGCAGCACAACTAGCTACGAGCAGTACTTC	CASSTTSYEQYF
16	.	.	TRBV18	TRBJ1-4	TGTGCCAGCTCACCTTCCCGACAAGCAACTAATGAAAAACTGTTTTTT	CASSPSRQATNEKLFF
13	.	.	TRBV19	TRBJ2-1	TGTGCCAGTAGTATAGCGACAGGCAATGAGCAGTTCTTC	CASSIATGNEQFF
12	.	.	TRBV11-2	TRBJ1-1	TGTGCCAGCAGCTTAGTAGTTGCTGAAGCTTTCTTT	CASSLVVAEAFF
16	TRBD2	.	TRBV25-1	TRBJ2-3	TGTGCCAGCAGTGTTACCACGGGGGGGCTTGGAGATACGCAGTATTTT	CASSVTTGGLGDTQYF
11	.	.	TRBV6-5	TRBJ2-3	TGTGCCAGCAGCCTCTCAGATACGCAGTATTTT	CASSLSDTQYF
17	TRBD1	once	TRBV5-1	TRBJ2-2	TGCGCCAGCAGCTTGCTACCCGGGACAGCGAACACCGGGGAGCTGTTTTTT	CASSLLPGTANTGELFF